This T cell receptor beta chain derives from a study of CD8+ T cells in alopecia areata. Whole-study findings and limits: Clonality was higher in lesional than normal scalp, especially in alopecia totalis/universalis.

This CDR3 comprises 13 residues. V gave up 0 bases and J gave up 3 bases, with 3 bases separating them. Germline lookup yields CDR1 SGHRS and CDR2 YFSETQ. As concerns this clone: The antigen is undetermined.

Extracted RNA was reverse transcribed into cDNA, the sequencing template. Method: immunoSEQ multiplex PCR; TCRdb's copy keeps in-frame clones and lacks some. The table records about 140,000 clones, 55% of them present only once. The specimen was CD4+ T cells sorted from blood. The rearrangement joins TRBV5-1 to TRBJ2-2, with D hard to call. The receptor was isolated from a human donor in good health. The CDR3 loop reads CASSLDDTGELFF. The CDR3 DNA sequence: TGCGCCAGCAGCTTGGACGACACCGGGGAGCTGTTTTTT.